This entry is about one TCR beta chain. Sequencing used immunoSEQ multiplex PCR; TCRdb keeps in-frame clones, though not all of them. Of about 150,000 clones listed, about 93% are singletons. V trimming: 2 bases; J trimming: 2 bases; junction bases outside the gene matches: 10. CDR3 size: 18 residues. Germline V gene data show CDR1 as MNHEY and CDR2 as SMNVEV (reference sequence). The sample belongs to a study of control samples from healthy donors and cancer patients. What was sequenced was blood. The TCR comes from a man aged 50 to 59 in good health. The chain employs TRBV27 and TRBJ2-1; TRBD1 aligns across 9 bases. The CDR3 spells CASSLIGQGRRTYNEQFF. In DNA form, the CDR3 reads TGTGCCAGCAGTTTAATAGGACAGGGGAGGAGGACCTACAATGAGCAGTTCTTC.